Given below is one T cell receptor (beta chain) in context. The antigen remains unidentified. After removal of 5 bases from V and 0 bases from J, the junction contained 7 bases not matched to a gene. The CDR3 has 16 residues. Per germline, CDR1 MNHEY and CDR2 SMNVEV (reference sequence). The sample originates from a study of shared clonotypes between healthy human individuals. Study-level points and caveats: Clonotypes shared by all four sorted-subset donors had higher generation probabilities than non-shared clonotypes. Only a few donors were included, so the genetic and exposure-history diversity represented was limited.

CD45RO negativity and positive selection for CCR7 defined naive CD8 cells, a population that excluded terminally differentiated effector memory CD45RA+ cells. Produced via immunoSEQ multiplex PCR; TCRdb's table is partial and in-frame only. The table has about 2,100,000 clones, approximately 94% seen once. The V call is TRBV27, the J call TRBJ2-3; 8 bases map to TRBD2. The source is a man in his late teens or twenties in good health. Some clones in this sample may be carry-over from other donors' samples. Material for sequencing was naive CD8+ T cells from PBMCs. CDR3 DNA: TGTGCCAGCAGTCCCTTAGCGGGATATAGCACAGATACGCAGTATTTT. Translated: CASSPLAGYSTDTQYF.